These 26 T cell receptor beta chains came from one sample sequenced in a study of T cells after yellow fever vaccination. TCRdb used MiXCR to reprocess the 5' RACE reads, holding one entry per CDR3 protein. The table records fewer than 450,000 distinct CDR3 sequences, 11% of them present only once. This specimen was PBMCs, taken on the day of the first yellow fever vaccination. The origin of the receptors is a man aged 18 to 29 who received the YFV17D yellow fever vaccine.

This sequence joins TRBV7-3 and TRBJ2-3, with a possible D match to TRBD2 (6 bases). Trimming pared 1 base from V and 2 bases from J, leaving 13 bases between. The germline V gene encodes CDR1 SGHTA and CDR2 FQGTGA. CDR3 length: 16 amino acids. CDR3 nucleotide sequence: TGTGCCAGCAGCTTAAGGGGAGGCAGGACCACAGATACGCAGTATTTT. Amino acids: CASSLRGGRTTDTQYF.

This clonotype was picked up a small number of times. The J gene is TRBJ1-5, the V gene TRBV27, with D unclear. Trimming shortened V by 2 bases and J by 2 bases, and 7 bases separated the two germline ends. CDR1 MNHEY and CDR2 SMNVEV come from the germline V gene (reference sequence). The CDR3 has 14 amino acids. CDR3 nucleotides: TGTGCCAGCAGTTTAAACAGAGGCAATCAGCCCCAGCATTTT. Translated, it gives CASSLNRGNQPQHF.

The V call is TRBV5-1, the J call TRBJ2-5; possibly TRBD2 for D (7 bases). V was shortened by 0 bases and J by 2 bases, with 17 bases between the two germline ends. Germline CDR1 and CDR2: SGHRS and YFSETQ. The CDR3 is 17 amino acids. CDR3 nucleotides: TGCGCCAGCAGCTTGGTGTCTGGGGGGGGCCATCAAGAGACCCAGTACTTC. Amino acid sequence: CASSLVSGGGHQETQYF.

This clonotype turned up a few times. The rearrangement joins TRBV4-3 to TRBJ1-3, with D unresolved. Germline CDR1 LGHNA, CDR2 YSLEER. The CDR3 is 15 amino acids. V was pared by 0 bases and J by 0 bases, with 6 bases between. The CDR3 DNA is TGCGCCAGCAGCCAAGAGGCCAGCTCTGGAAACACCATATATTTT. Translating gives CASSQEASSGNTIYF.

This clonotype was seen at least ten times. This chain uses TRBV29-1 with TRBJ2-4, with D hard to call. Germline CDR1 SQVTM, CDR2 ANQGSEA. The CDR3 covers 13 residues. V dropped 7 bases and J dropped 9 bases, with 19 bases sitting between them. CDR3 coding DNA: TGCAGCGCCCCGGTTGGGCGAGGCGGCATTCAGTACTTC. This codes for CSAPVGRGGIQYF. Together with reference TRBV29-1 and TRBJ2-4, the CDR3 gives the full variable domain: SAVISQKPSRDICQRGTSLTIQCQVDSQVTMMFWYRQQPGQSLTLIATANQGSEATYESGFVIDKFPISRPNLTFSTLTVSNMSPEDSSIYLCSAPVGRGGIQYFGAGTRLSVL.

This chain's CDR3 is CASSPVRVAGAEQFF. The CDR3 DNA sequence: TGTGCCAGCAGCCCGGTACGCGTAGCGGGGGCCGAGCAGTTCTTC. The chain has TRBV7-2 and TRBJ2-1, with 9 bases that match TRBD2. This CDR3 region has 15 residues. Looked up from germline, CDR1 is SGHTA and CDR2 is FQGNSA. V lost 5 bases and J lost 10; bases outside the gene matches: 12. Supplemented by reference TRBV7-2 and TRBJ2-1, the full variable domain reads GAGVSQSPSNKVTEKGKDVELRCDPISGHTALYWYRQSLGQGLEFLIYFQGNSAPDKSGLPSDRFSAERTGGSVSTLTIQRTQQEDSAVYLCASSPVRVAGAEQFFGPGTRLTVL.

The sample holds a few counts of this clonotype. The genes are TRBV6-4 and TRBJ1-2; 7 bases map to TRBD1. The CDR3 is 12 amino acids. After removal of 2 bases from V and 7 bases from J, the junction contained 1 base not matched to a gene. Germline V gives CDR1 MRHNA, CDR2 SNTAGT. The CDR3 DNA follows: TGTGCCAGCAGTGACCAGGGGGTTGGCTACACCTTC. Its protein is CASSDQGVGYTF.

The CDR3 region is CASSGEGYANEQFF. The DNA for the CDR3 is TGCGCCAGCAGCGGAGAGGGGTACGCTAACGAGCAGTTCTTC. The V call is TRBV4-3, the J call TRBJ2-1; D could derive from TRBD1 or TRBD2 (5 bases each). The CDR3 runs to 14 residues. From germline, CDR1 is LGHNA and CDR2 YSLEER. V was shortened by 5 bases and J by 10 bases, with 18 bases between the two germline ends.

The rearrangement uses TRBV29-1 and TRBJ2-5, with D perhaps TRBD1 (6 bases). Trimming stripped 0 bases from V and 2 bases from J, with 10 bases between. The CDR3 runs to 14 residues. Germline V gene lookup returns CDR1 SQVTM and CDR2 ANQGSEA. CDR3 coding DNA: TGCAGCGTTGAAGAGACAGGCGGACAAGAGACCCAGTACTTC. This codes for CSVEETGGQETQYF.

The rearrangement uses TRBV10-1 and TRBJ2-7, with 9 bases fitting TRBD1. Trimming removed 9 bases from V and 4 bases from J; junction bases left unmatched: 10. Germline values: CDR1 WNHNN, CDR2 SYGVQD (reference sequence). The CDR3 contains 14 residues. Here the CDR3 DNA reads TGCGCCAGACTGGACAGGGGACCAACTTACGAGCAGTACTTC. Its translation is CARLDRGPTYEQYF.

The chain carries TRBV11-3 and TRBJ2-1; 13 bases line up with TRBD2. The germline CDR1 and CDR2 sequences are SGHNT and YENEEA. CDR3 length: 17 amino acids. The junction had 11 bases not matched to a gene; V was cut back by 5 bases and J by 7 bases. DNA of the CDR3: TGTGCCAGCAGCACACGGACTAGCGGGGGAGAAGTAAATGAGCAGTTCTTC. Protein: CASSTRTSGGEVNEQFF.

This clonotype was seen only a few times. The rearrangement links TRBV7-6 to TRBJ2-3; tentatively, D is TRBD1 (6 bases). CDR1 and CDR2 from the germline V gene are SGHVS and FNYEAQ. The CDR3 runs 21 residues. V was cut by 1 base and J by 1 base, with 27 bases left in between. CDR3: CASSLDPVRPINSGGTDTQYF. Here the CDR3 DNA reads TGTGCCAGCAGCTTAGACCCCGTCCGGCCTATCAACTCAGGGGGCACAGATACGCAGTATTTT.

This clonotype was detected only a few times. The genes are TRBV4-1 and TRBJ2-7; D might be TRBD1 (6 bases). CDR1 is MGHRA and CDR2 is YSYEKL in the germline V gene. Trimming pared 4 bases from V and 6 bases from J, leaving 16 bases between. CDR3 length: 14 amino acids. The CDR3 is CASSRTRDIGEQYV. Written as DNA, the CDR3 is TGCGCCAGCAGCCGGACCCGGGACATTGGCGAGCAGTACGTC.

This clonotype was detected only a few times. V and J are TRBV6-1 and TRBJ2-7; no definite D call. Germline assignment: CDR1 MNHNS and CDR2 SASEGT. The V gene lost 6 bases and the J gene lost 2 bases, with 2 bases spanning the gap. This CDR3 has 10 residues. The CDR3 DNA follows: TGTGCCAGCAGCACCTACGAGCAGTACTTC. It yields the protein CASSTYEQYF.

This clonotype was seen at least ten times. The genes are TRBV7-3 and TRBJ2-1; TRBD1 aligns across 7 bases. The V and J ends lost 6 bases and 7 bases, in that order; junction bases with no gene match: 3. Germline CDR1 SGHTA, CDR2 FQGTGA. This CDR3 spans 12 amino acids. The CDR3, as DNA: TGTGCCAGCAGTTCACAGGGGAATGAGCAGTTCTTC. It is translated as CASSSQGNEQFF.

This clonotype appeared a few times. This chain links TRBV10-3 with TRBJ1-2; D unresolved. The CDR3 has 12 residues. Germline loops: CDR1 ENHRY, CDR2 SYGVKD. Trimming cost V 4 bases and J 7 bases, with 10 bases left between them. The CDR3 is CAISGDLSGYTF. Here the CDR3 DNA reads TGTGCCATCAGTGGTGACCTATCTGGCTACACCTTC.

This clonotype was counted between two and nine times. This chain joins TRBV29-1 and TRBJ2-5, with 12 bases lining up with TRBD2. Germline-derived CDR1 and CDR2 are SQVTM and ANQGSEA. The V gene end was trimmed by 1 base and the J gene end by 5 bases; junction bases not matched to a gene: 2. This CDR3 region has 14 residues. The CDR3 spells CSVEGLAGVETQYF. The CDR3 DNA follows: TGCAGCGTTGAAGGACTAGCGGGGGTTGAGACCCAGTACTTC.

This clonotype was observed at least ten times. This chain links TRBV12-3 or TRBV12-4 with TRBJ1-1; 8 bases line up with TRBD1. The junction had 2 bases not matched to a gene; V was cut back by 5 bases and J by 6 bases. The CDR3 is made up of 12 amino acids. The CDR3 spells CASSRTGPEAFF. CDR3 DNA sequence: TGTGCCAGCAGTCGGACAGGGCCTGAAGCTTTCTTT.

Note on this clonotype: At one end the junction does not follow the germline gene, possibly because of a read error. The gene calls are TRBV5-1 and TRBJ2-1; maybe TRBD1 (5 bases). Per the germline V gene, CDR1 is SGHRS and CDR2 is YFSETQ. The CDR3 consists of 13 residues. CDR3 nucleotides: TGCGCCAGCAGCCCTGGAGTAGGGGCCGAGCTGTTCTTC. Its translation is CASSPGVGAELFF.

The chain combines TRBV19 with TRBJ2-2, with D maybe TRBD1 (6 bases). The CDR3 loop spans 13 amino acids. V lost 5 bases, J lost 9 bases, and 13 bases lay in between. Germline V lookup: CDR1 LNHDA, CDR2 SQIVND (reference sequence). The CDR3 region has the DNA TGTGCCAGTAGTCTCCAGGGGAATAGGGAGCTGTTTTTT. This gives the protein CASSLQGNRELFF. Full variable domain (rest looked up from reference TRBV19 and TRBJ2-2): DGGITQSPKYLFRKEGQNVTLSCEQNLNHDAMYWYRQDPGQGLRLIYYSQIVNDFQKGDIAEGYSVSREKKESFPLTVTSAQKNPTAFYLCASSLQGNRELFFGEGSRLTVL.

This clonotype was counted only a few times. The V and J genes are TRBV7-7 and TRBJ2-1; no definite D call. The CDR3 runs to 13 residues. CDR1 is SSHAT, CDR2 FNYEAQ, per germline (reference sequence). V was trimmed by 5 bases and J by 3 bases, leaving 8 bases between them. In DNA, the CDR3 is TGTGCCAGCAGCCCGGACGGCTACAATGAGCAGTTCTTC. Translating it yields CASSPDGYNEQFF.

This clonotype showed up just a few times. This rearrangement joins TRBV12-3 or TRBV12-4 to TRBJ1-5; a possible D gene is TRBD1 (5 bases). V was cut by 6 bases and J by 2 bases, with 14 bases left in between. The CDR3 is made up of 15 amino acids. CDR3 DNA sequence: TGTGCCAGCAGCAGAGACGGGACGGGCAATCAGCCCCAGCATTTT. This encodes CASSRDGTGNQPQHF.

The chain uses TRBV20-1 and TRBJ1-5, with TRBD1 matching over 7 bases. The CDR3 length is 15 residues. Germline assignment: CDR1 DFQATT and CDR2 SNEGSKA (reference sequence). V trimming: 2 bases; J trimming: 0 bases; junction bases outside the gene matches: 4. CDR3 amino acids: CSARSQGYSNQPQHF. The CDR3 DNA reads as TGCAGTGCTAGATCACAGGGGTATAGCAATCAGCCCCAGCATTTT.

The V call is TRBV20-1, the J call TRBJ1-1; 7 bases align to TRBD1. Trimming cost V 6 bases and J 10 bases; bases outside gene matches: 14. This CDR3 is built from 13 residues. Germline V gene sequence: CDR1 DFQATT, CDR2 SNEGSKA (reference sequence). CDR3 sequence: CSAQGTAQLRAFF. DNA of the CDR3: TGCAGTGCGCAAGGGACAGCCCAATTACGAGCTTTCTTT.

A few counts support this clonotype. The J gene is TRBJ2-7, the V gene TRBV7-6; 8 nucleotides match TRBD2. This CDR3 contains 14 residues. The ends lost 6 bases at V and 3 bases at J; junction bases unmatched: 7. CDR1 and CDR2 (germline): SGHVS, FNYEAQ. The CDR3 loop reads CASSPAGGRYEQYV. The CDR3 DNA is TGTGCCAGCAGTCCTGCGGGGGGACGCTACGAGCAGTACGTC.

This clonotype appeared a few times. J is TRBJ2-5 and V is TRBV6-2 or TRBV6-3, with 12 positions matching TRBD2. This CDR3 has 17 amino acids. The germline V gene has CDR1 MNHEY and CDR2 SVGEGT. After removal of 3 bases from V and 5 bases from J, the junction contained 10 bases not matched to a gene. The CDR3 here is CASSYPTSGGRRETQYF. CDR3 nucleotides: TGTGCCAGCAGTTATCCGACTAGCGGGGGTCGTCGGGAGACCCAGTACTTC.